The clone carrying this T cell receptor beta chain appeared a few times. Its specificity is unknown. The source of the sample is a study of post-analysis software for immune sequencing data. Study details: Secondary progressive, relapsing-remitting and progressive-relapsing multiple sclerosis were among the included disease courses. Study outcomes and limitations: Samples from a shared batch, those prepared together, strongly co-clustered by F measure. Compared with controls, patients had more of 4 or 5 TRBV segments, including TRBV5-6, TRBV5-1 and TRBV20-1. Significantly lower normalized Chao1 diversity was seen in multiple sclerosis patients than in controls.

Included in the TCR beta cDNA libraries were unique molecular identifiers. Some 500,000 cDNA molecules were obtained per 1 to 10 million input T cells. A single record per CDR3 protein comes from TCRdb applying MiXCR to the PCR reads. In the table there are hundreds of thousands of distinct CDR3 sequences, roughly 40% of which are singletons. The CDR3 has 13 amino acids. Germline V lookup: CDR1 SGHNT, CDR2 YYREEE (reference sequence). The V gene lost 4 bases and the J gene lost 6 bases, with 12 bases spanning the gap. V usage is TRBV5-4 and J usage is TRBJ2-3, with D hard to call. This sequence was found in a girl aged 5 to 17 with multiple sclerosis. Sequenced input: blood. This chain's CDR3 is CASSLDTVDTQYF. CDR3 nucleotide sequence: TGTGCCAGCAGCCTAGACACTGTGGATACGCAGTATTTT. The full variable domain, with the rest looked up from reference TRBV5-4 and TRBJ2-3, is ETGVTQSPTHLIKTRGQQVTLRCSSQSGHNTVSWYQQALGQGPQFIFQYYREEENGRGNFPPRFSGLQFPNYSSELNVNALELDDSALYLCASSLDTVDTQYFGPGTRLTVL.